This is a list of T cell receptor beta chains from one sample in a study of beta chain features in type 1 diabetes. TCRdb's copy holds only in-frame clones and misses some; the assay was immunoSEQ multiplex PCR. The sample yields 300,000 to 350,000 clones, around 13% seen once. Sequences were obtained from central memory CD4+ T cells from blood. Source of these receptors: a man aged 30 to 45 in good health. The conserved cysteine and the conserved F or W are not part of the CDR3 here. Each record gives: CDR3 protein, J gene, CDR3 length, V gene.

cdr3_aa: ASTLLLDSNYGYT
j_call: TRBJ1-2
cdr3_length: 13
v_call: TRBV6-6

cdr3_aa: ASSPNPGKQETQY
j_call: TRBJ2-5
cdr3_length: 13
v_call: TRBV11-2

cdr3_aa: ASSRSGSVMETQY
j_call: TRBJ2-5
cdr3_length: 13
v_call: TRBV7-2

cdr3_aa: ASSDSGGSSYNEQF
j_call: TRBJ2-1
cdr3_length: 14
v_call: TRBV10-2

cdr3_aa: ASSATGGEGGYT
j_call: TRBJ1-2
cdr3_length: 12
v_call: TRBV6-5

cdr3_aa: ASSTLQGGDTEAF
j_call: TRBJ1-1
cdr3_length: 13
v_call: TRBV6-6

cdr3_aa: ASSIGSNSYEQY
j_call: TRBJ2-7
cdr3_length: 12
v_call: TRBV19

cdr3_aa: ASSLVESLLAKNIQY
j_call: TRBJ2-4
cdr3_length: 15
v_call: TRBV5-6

cdr3_aa: AISGGSGNQPQH
j_call: TRBJ1-5
cdr3_length: 12
v_call: TRBV10-3

cdr3_aa: ASSALLGPQGYT
j_call: TRBJ1-2
cdr3_length: 12
v_call: TRBV7-3

cdr3_aa: SASSGGEAF
j_call: TRBJ1-1
cdr3_length: 9
v_call: TRBV20-1

cdr3_aa: ASSRDQTGELF
j_call: TRBJ2-2
cdr3_length: 11
v_call: TRBV5-1

cdr3_aa: ASSSGIAQH
j_call: TRBJ1-5
cdr3_length: 9
v_call: TRBV5-4

cdr3_aa: ASSQWRGLDTDTQY
j_call: TRBJ2-3
cdr3_length: 14
v_call: TRBV11-2

cdr3_aa: ASSPPRHGTQY
j_call: TRBJ2-3
cdr3_length: 11
v_call: TRBV27

cdr3_aa: ASSLERARDTQY
j_call: TRBJ2-3
cdr3_length: 12
v_call: TRBV7-2